This T cell receptor (beta chain) is from a study of glioma-infiltrating T cells. This CDR3 is 14 amino acids long. The germline V gene has CDR1 SGHRS and CDR2 YFSETQ. Study-wide findings and caveats: Only very few CDR3 sequences appeared in both tissue and blood. Gliomas, especially low-grade, showed above-expected tissue-blood divergence; non-neoplastic patients showed below.

TCR alpha and beta CDR3 regions were amplified from RNA using iRepertoire nested multiplex PCR. For one-step reverse transcription and amplification, about 90-450 ng of tissue mRNA or PBMC total RNA was used. TCRdb called the multiplex PCR reads again in MiXCR, with one record for every CDR3 protein. Here the sample spans about 110,000 distinct CDR3 sequences, 25% being singletons. Of note for this clonotype: Its antigen is unidentified. The junction shows a germline mismatch at one end, possibly a read error.

The TCR comes from a human donor with low-grade glioma or glioblastoma, undergoing nonglioma brain surgery, or in good health (not recorded which). Sequencing was carried out using glioma tissue, nonneoplastic brain tissue, or PBMCs (not recorded which). This chain uses TRBV5-1 with TRBJ2-7, with D uncertain. In DNA, the CDR3 is TGCGCCAGCAGCGACACGCTCCGTTCCTACGAGCAGTGCTTC. Its protein product is CASSDTLRSYEQCF.